Presented here are 26 T cell receptor beta chains from one specimen sequenced in a study of T cell responses to AZD1222 COVID-19 vaccine. TCRdb's table, derived via immunoSEQ multiplex PCR, lists solely in-frame clones and lacks some. The sample yields around 150,000 clones, 90% seen once. The sequences come from peripheral blood, collected on day 0 of AZD1222 vaccination. Receptor source: an adult in good health.

The V call is TRBV28, the J call TRBJ1-2, with D possibly TRBD1 on 5 matching bases. V was pared by 1 base and J by 8 bases, with 8 bases between. The CDR3 spans 12 residues. Germline CDR1 reads MDHEN; CDR2 reads SYDVKM. In DNA, the CDR3 is TGTGCCAGCAGTTTATCTAGGGACGGCTACACCTTC. Its translation is CASSLSRDGYTF.

This chain joins TRBV29-1 and TRBJ1-1; TRBD1 matches at 9 bases. With V trimmed by 4 bases and J by 6 bases, 3 bases remained unmatched. The CDR3 totals 12 residues. Germline assignment: CDR1 SQVTM and CDR2 ANQGSEA. The CDR3 is CSVGGQGPEAFF. CDR3 coding DNA: TGCAGCGTTGGAGGACAGGGGCCTGAAGCTTTCTTT.

V is TRBV4-1 and J is TRBJ2-7; D unclear. The CDR3 length is 15 residues. Trimming pared 0 bases from V and 2 bases from J, leaving 11 bases between. Germline-derived CDR1 and CDR2 are MGHRA and YSYEKL. CDR3 region: CASSQDPTLTYEQYF. The CDR3 region has the DNA TGCGCCAGCAGCCAAGATCCTACCCTCACCTACGAGCAGTACTTC.

A remark on this clone: Sequence at one end of the junction differs from germline and may be a read error. The V call is TRBV19, the J call TRBJ1-1; 8 nucleotides align to TRBD1. CDR3 size: 14 residues. The germline V gene encodes CDR1 LNHDA and CDR2 SQIVND (reference sequence). The CDR3 spells CASSLDRGLPEAFF. The CDR3 DNA reads TGTGCCAGTAGTTTAGACAGGGGCCTCCCTGAAGCTTTCTTT.

The CDR3 coding sequence is TGTGCCAGCAGCTTTGAGGGAGGTTCGAACATTCAGTACTTC. Protein product: CASSFEGGSNIQYF. The chain carries TRBV7-6 and TRBJ2-4, with D possibly TRBD2 on 6 matching bases. The ends were cut back, 3 bases at V and 7 bases at J, with 13 bases in the middle. This CDR3 comprises 14 residues. CDR1 is SGHVS, CDR2 FNYEAQ, per germline.

The J gene is TRBJ1-4, the V gene TRBV28; D might be TRBD1 (5 bases). The germline gives CDR1 MDHEN, CDR2 SYDVKM. This CDR3 spans 14 amino acids. Trimming pared 2 bases from V and 7 bases from J, leaving 11 bases between. This chain's CDR3 is CASSLGGGGEKLFF. Here the CDR3 DNA reads TGTGCCAGCAGTTTAGGGGGAGGAGGTGAAAAACTGTTTTTT.

This chain connects TRBV30 to TRBJ1-5, with TRBD1 identical over 8 bases. Germline V gene data show CDR1 as GTSNPN and CDR2 as SVGIG (reference sequence). CDR3 length: 15 amino acids. V lost 0 bases to trimming and J lost 3 bases; unmatched junction nucleotides: 4. The DNA for the CDR3 is TGTGCCTGGAGTGTAACAGGGGGGGTCAATCAGCCCCAGCATTTT. Residues: CAWSVTGGVNQPQHF.

The CDR3 is CASSLDANYGYTF. Written as DNA, the CDR3 is TGTGCCAGCAGCTTAGACGCTAACTATGGCTACACCTTC. The chain links TRBV7-2 to TRBJ1-2; D not resolved. CDR3 length: 13 residues. Trimming cost V 1 base and J 0 bases, with 3 bases left between them. In germline, CDR1 is SGHTA, CDR2 FQGNSA. Full variable domain (outside the CDR3, taken from reference TRBV7-2 and TRBJ1-2): GAGVSQSPSNKVTEKGKDVELRCDPISGHTALYWYRQSLGQGLEFLIYFQGNSAPDKSGLPSDRFSAERTGGSVSTLTIQRTQQEDSAVYLCASSLDANYGYTFGSGTRLTVV.

V is TRBV5-1 and J is TRBJ2-7; 7 bases align to TRBD1. The CDR3 loop spans 13 amino acids. Unmatched junction bases numbered 1, after V lost 1 base and J lost 3 bases. Germline-derived CDR1 and CDR2 are SGHRS and YFSETQ. In nucleotides, the CDR3 is TGCGCCAGCAGCTTGAGACAGGGCTACGAGCAGTACTTC. Encoded protein: CASSLRQGYEQYF.

This clone was seen a handful of times. The chain couples TRBV3-1 (or the pseudogene TRBV3-2) to TRBJ2-1; D is perhaps TRBD1 or TRBD2 (5 bases each). The germline V and J ends were trimmed by 4 bases and 6 bases, with 13 bases remaining between them. Germline CDR1 is LGHDT and CDR2 is YNNKEL (reference sequence). The CDR3 covers 14 residues. The CDR3: CASSPSGRINEQFF. DNA for the CDR3: TGTGCCAGCAGCCCATCGGGACGGATCAATGAGCAGTTCTTC.

As DNA, the CDR3 is TGTGCCAGCAGCTCCCGGGTTGGGGGGAGCACTGAAGCTTTCTTT. Its translation: CASSSRVGGSTEAFF. The chain links TRBV7-9 to TRBJ1-1, with D perhaps TRBD1 (5 bases). Germline V gene sequence: CDR1 SEHNR, CDR2 FQNEAQ (reference sequence). This CDR3 contains 15 residues. V lost 4 bases and J 4 bases, leaving 16 bases between the germline ends.

V gene TRBV4-1 combines with J gene TRBJ1-3; D call uncertain. V was pared by 0 bases and J by 0 bases, with 9 bases between. The CDR3 runs 16 residues. Looked up from germline, CDR1 is MGHRA and CDR2 is YSYEKL. In DNA, the CDR3 is TGCGCCAGCAGCCAAGAGGGCTTTTCCTCTGGAAACACCATATATTTT. Translation gives CASSQEGFSSGNTIYF.

This sequence joins TRBV19 and TRBJ1-1; D gene ambiguous. V was pared by 8 bases and J by 3 bases, with 7 bases between. In germline, CDR1 is LNHDA, CDR2 SQIVND (reference sequence). The CDR3 runs to 11 residues. The CDR3 is CASGEDTEAFF. The CDR3 bases are TGTGCCAGTGGGGAGGACACTGAAGCTTTCTTT.

The V call is TRBV5-4, the J call TRBJ2-3, with TRBD1 matching 10 bases. CDR1 and CDR2 (germline): SGHNT, YYREEE (reference sequence). Germline trimming cut 4 bases from V and 1 base from J; bases unmatched to any gene: 9. The CDR3 runs 17 residues. The CDR3 DNA reads TGTGCCAGCAGCCCTACCGGGACAGGGGTTGGCACAGATACGCAGTATTTT. It specifies CASSPTGTGVGTDTQYF.

In the case of this clone: Other DNA variants within this sample encode the same CDR3. The chain links TRBV7-2 to TRBJ1-1; 8 bases are shared with TRBD1. Germline V gives CDR1 SGHTA, CDR2 FQGNSA. This CDR3 region has 15 residues. V lost 1 base and J lost 1; bases outside the gene matches: 2. This chain's CDR3 is CASSLGDRRNTEAFF. DNA for the CDR3: TGTGCCAGCAGCTTAGGGGACAGGAGGAACACTGAAGCTTTCTTT.

V and J are TRBV2 and TRBJ1-4; D is uncertain. Trimming removed 7 bases from V and 6 bases from J, with 15 bases in between. The CDR3 covers 14 residues. Germline-derived CDR1 and CDR2 are SNHLY and FYNNEI. CDR3 in DNA: TGTGCCAGCAAAAAGCCAGGTGGGGATGAAAAACTGTTTTTT. This sequence encodes CASKKPGGDEKLFF.

CDR3 loop: CASSPTPGQGGTDTQYF. As DNA, the CDR3 is TGTGCCAGCAGCCCCACCCCGGGGCAGGGGGGCACAGATACGCAGTATTTT. V gene TRBV7-8 combines with J gene TRBJ2-3; 7 bases map to TRBD1. The CDR3 has 17 residues. The V segment lost 5 bases and the J segment 1 base; nucleotides outside the gene matches: 12. The germline CDR1 and CDR2 sequences are SGHVS and FQNEAQ.

The CDR3 region has the DNA TGCGCCAGCAGCCAACGACTAGCGGGATTTAGGAATGAGCAGTTCTTC. This translates into CASSQRLAGFRNEQFF. The genes are TRBV4-3 and TRBJ2-1, with TRBD2 identical over 11 bases. Trimming removed 2 bases from V and 7 bases from J; junction bases left unmatched: 7. Germline lookup yields CDR1 LGHNA and CDR2 YSLEER. The CDR3 runs 16 residues.

V is TRBV4-3 and J is TRBJ1-2; D is perhaps TRBD1 (6 bases). The CDR3 extends over 15 amino acids. V was pared by 0 bases and J by 1 base, with 9 bases between. The V gene's germline CDR1 is LGHNA and CDR2 YSLEER. The CDR3 DNA sequence: TGCGCCAGCAGCCAAGATCGGGACAATAACTATGGCTACACCTTC. This translates into CASSQDRDNNYGYTF.

Comments on this clone: The junction differs from germline at one of its ends, possibly a read error. This chain uses TRBV19 with TRBJ1-4; D unclear. The CDR3 totals 12 residues. Germline V gives CDR1 LNHDA, CDR2 SQIVND (reference sequence). The DNA for the CDR3 is TGTGCCAGCATCAACCCCCCTGAAGAACTGTTTTTT. Its protein product is CASINPPEELFF.

The chain uses TRBV4-2 and TRBJ1-5; weak D call: TRBD1 (5 bases). The CDR3 spans 17 residues. From germline, CDR1 is LGHNA and CDR2 YNFKEQ. Trimming pared 0 bases from V and 2 bases from J, leaving 14 bases between. The CDR3 reads CASSQDGWGGGNQPQHF. The CDR3 DNA is TGTGCCAGCAGCCAAGATGGCTGGGGAGGGGGCAATCAGCCCCAGCATTTT.

This chain connects TRBV21-1 to TRBJ2-1; the D call in the table, TRBD2, was not verified against the DNA. TRBV21-1 is flagged as a pseudogene. The CDR3 is made up of 18 amino acids. The CDR3 reads CASSKQGLAGPSYNEQFF. Here the CDR3 DNA reads TGTGCCAGCAGCAAACAGGGGTTAGCGGGACCCTCCTACAATGAGCAGTTCTTC.

The rearrangement links TRBV2 to TRBJ2-3; D is undetermined. Germline CDR1 is SNHLY and CDR2 is FYNNEI. This CDR3 contains 11 residues. V lost 2 bases and J lost 5, with 2 bases in between. Here the CDR3 DNA reads TGTGCCAGCAGTGAACGAGATACGCAGTATTTT. The encoded protein is CASSERDTQYF.

The sample holds one count of this clone. The chain has TRBV19 and TRBJ1-6; TRBD1 agrees at 7 bases. With 5 bases clipped from V and 9 bases from J, the junction kept 4 bases outside the gene matches. In germline, CDR1 is LNHDA, CDR2 SQIVND (reference sequence). The CDR3 length is 13 residues. As DNA, the CDR3 is TGTGCCAGTAGTTTTGACAGGGCTTCACCCCTCCACTTT. Its protein is CASSFDRASPLHF.

V usage is TRBV7-6 and J usage is TRBJ2-3, with 9 bases that match TRBD2. The germline CDR1 and CDR2 sequences are SGHVS and FNYEAQ. The CDR3 loop spans 15 amino acids. Germline trimming cut 1 base from V and 4 bases from J; bases unmatched to any gene: 3. CDR3 residues: CASSLGAGGADTQYF. CDR3 DNA sequence: TGTGCCAGCAGCTTAGGGGCGGGAGGGGCAGATACGCAGTATTTT.

The chain uses TRBV29-1 and TRBJ1-1, with a weak D call TRBD1 (6 bases). This CDR3 region has 12 residues. The germline gives CDR1 SQVTM, CDR2 ANQGSEA. Trimming pared 3 bases from V and 9 bases from J, leaving 14 bases between. This chain's CDR3 is CSVEGGREQAFF. For the CDR3, the DNA is TGCAGCGTTGAGGGGGGCAGAGAACAAGCTTTCTTT. The full variable domain, its missing parts supplied by reference TRBV29-1 and TRBJ1-1, is SAVISQKPSRDICQRGTSLTIQCQVDSQVTMMFWYRQQPGQSLTLIATANQGSEATYESGFVIDKFPISRPNLTFSTLTVSNMSPEDSSIYLCSVEGGREQAFFGQGTRLTVV.